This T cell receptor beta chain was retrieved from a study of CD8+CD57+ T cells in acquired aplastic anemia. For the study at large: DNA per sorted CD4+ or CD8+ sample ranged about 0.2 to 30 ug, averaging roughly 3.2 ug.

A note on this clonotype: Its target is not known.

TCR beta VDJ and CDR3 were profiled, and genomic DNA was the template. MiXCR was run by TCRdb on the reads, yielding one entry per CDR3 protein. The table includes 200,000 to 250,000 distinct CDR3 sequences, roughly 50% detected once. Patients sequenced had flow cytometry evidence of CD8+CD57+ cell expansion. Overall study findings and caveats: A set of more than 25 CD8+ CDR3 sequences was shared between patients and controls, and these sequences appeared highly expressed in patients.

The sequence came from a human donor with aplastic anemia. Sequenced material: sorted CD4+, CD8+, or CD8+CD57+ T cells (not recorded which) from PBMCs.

CDR3 loop: CASKGGDSNQPQHF. Here the CDR3 DNA reads TGTGCCAGCAAGGGGGGAGACAGCAATCAGCCCCAGCATTTT. The chain employs TRBV25-1 and TRBJ1-5; possible D gene TRBD1, 6 bases. CDR3 length: 14 residues. Germline V gene sequence: CDR1 MGHDK, CDR2 SYGVNS. V lost 7 bases and J 1 base, leaving 11 bases between the germline ends.